This T cell receptor beta chain was captured by sequencing in a study of cytomegalovirus exposure and HLA in healthy donors. Note on this clone: Its antigen remains unidentified.

Germline V gene sequence: CDR1 GTSNPN, CDR2 SVGIG (reference sequence). The CDR3 has 11 amino acids. V was shortened by 4 bases and J by 12 bases, with 16 bases between the two germline ends. The PCR used 60 Vbeta and 13 Jbeta primers. Repertoires were generated with immunoSEQ multiplex PCR, while TCRdb's copy carries only in-frame clones and drops some. The repertoire holds some 65,000 clones, with 78% as singletons. General study results and limits: A later analysis found TCR association rates differed by HLA locus, highest for DRB1 and lowest for HLA-C. In vitro experiments confirmed that three CMV-associated chains were specific for CMV antigens. Later, an analysis found that common viral pathogens appeared to be linked with several of the most significant clusters. Presence/absence analyses supposed approximately even sequencing depth among donors.

This clonotype originated in a girl aged 5-17 years in good health and CMV-seropositive. The V call is TRBV30, the J call TRBJ2-7; D is possibly TRBD2 (5 bases). The specimen sequenced was PBMCs. The CDR3: CAWKSTPGLYF. The CDR3 DNA reads TGTGCCTGGAAAAGCACCCCGGGATTGTACTTC. The variable domain in full, completed from reference TRBV30 and TRBJ2-7, reads SQTIHQWPATLVQPVGSPLSLECTVEGTSNPNLYWYRQAAGRGLQLLFYSVGIGQISSEVPQNLSASRPQDRQFILSSKKLLLSDSGFYLCAWKSTPGLYFGPGTRLTVT.